This T cell receptor beta chain is drawn from a study of blood T cells in healthy people across ages. A second PCR, run for roughly 7 to 11 cycles, used a sample-barcoded 5' primer plus a J-beta primer mix. MiXCR was run by TCRdb on the 5' RACE reads, yielding one entry per CDR3 protein. Counted here are around 780,000 distinct CDR3 sequences, around 50% occurring once; the ten biggest clones make up roughly 24%. Per germline, CDR1 DFQATT and CDR2 SNEGSKA (reference sequence). The CDR3 sequence is 15 residues long. Study-wide findings and caveats: Roughly linearly, TCR beta diversity per million T cells fell as age increased. With unsorted PBMCs, a conclusive comparison of naive versus antigen-experienced cells was not possible.

The sample holds a few counts of this clonotype. Antigen unknown. Material for sequencing was blood. V is TRBV20-1 and J is TRBJ2-4; 10 positions agree with TRBD2. The DNA end lines up better with TRBJ2-7; the J call may be wrong. This clonotype was sampled from a man aged 40-49 years in good health. The CDR3 reads CSAEGASGRQYEQYF. The CDR3 DNA sequence: TGCAGTGCTGAGGGAGCTAGCGGGAGACAATACGAGCAGTACTTC.